Listed here are 20 T cell receptor beta chains from one sample, sequenced in a study of blood T cell repertoires in COVID-19. Measured with immunoSEQ multiplex PCR; TCRdb has only the in-frame clones, and not every one. The data contain over 65,000 clones, approximately 86% of them singletons. Sequenced input: peripheral blood. These receptors were obtained from a human donor in a cohort sampled during active COVID-19.

A remark on this clone: At one of its ends the junction is not consistent with the germline gene, which may arise from a read error. The CDR3 DNA is TGCGCCAGCAGCTTGGGCGTGGACTCCCACGAGCAGTACTTC. Translating gives CASSLGVDSHEQYF. The chain is built from TRBV5-1 and TRBJ2-7; tentatively, D is TRBD2 (5 bases). The CDR3 runs to 14 residues. Per germline, CDR1 SGHRS and CDR2 YFSETQ.

The chain has TRBV21-1 and TRBJ2-1; the table's D call of TRBD2 was not tested on the DNA. TRBV21-1 is given as a pseudogene. This CDR3 region has 13 residues. The CDR3 DNA sequence: TGTGCCAGCAGCAAAGAGCGAGTCCATGAGCAGTTCTTC. Translation gives CASSKERVHEQFF.

This clone has just a few counts. The chain links TRBV29-1 to TRBJ1-3, with D uncertain. There are 13 residues in the CDR3. Per germline, CDR1 SQVTM and CDR2 ANQGSEA. Trimming took off 4 bases at V and 0 bases at J, with 7 bases between the two ends. The CDR3 loop reads CSVAGFSGNTIYF. DNA of the CDR3: TGCAGCGTTGCGGGTTTCTCTGGAAACACCATATATTTT. The entire variable domain, with the rest obtained from reference TRBV29-1 and TRBJ1-3, is as follows: SAVISQKPSRDICQRGTSLTIQCQVDSQVTMMFWYRQQPGQSLTLIATANQGSEATYESGFVIDKFPISRPNLTFSTLTVSNMSPEDSSIYLCSVAGFSGNTIYFGEGSWLTVV.

The V and J genes are TRBV24-1 and TRBJ1-2; perhaps TRBD1 as D (5 bases). Germline assignment: CDR1 KGHDR and CDR2 SFDVKD. This CDR3 contains 13 residues. Trimming left V 5 bases short and J 8 bases short, with 14 bases between. CDR3 region: CATSVSGAGGYTF. CDR3 nucleotide sequence: TGTGCCACCAGTGTTAGTGGGGCCGGGGGCTACACCTTC.

The chain combines TRBV5-1 with TRBJ2-2; a weak D match, TRBD2 (7 bases). V was shortened by 8 bases and J by 0 bases, with 17 bases between the two germline ends. Germline V gene lookup returns CDR1 SGHRS and CDR2 YFSETQ. The length of the CDR3 is 16 residues. The chain's CDR3 is CASHVGGATNTGELFF. The DNA of the CDR3 is TGCGCCAGTCACGTTGGGGGGGCTACGAACACCGGGGAGCTGTTTTTT.

The rearrangement links TRBV12-3 or TRBV12-4 to TRBJ1-2, with a tentative D call TRBD1 (5 bases). The CDR3 has 13 amino acids. The V end was cut by 6 bases, the J end by 6 bases, with 14 bases between. The CDR3 bases are TGTGCCAGCAGGGCCACAGGTCTGCATGGCTACACCTTC. Translated: CASRATGLHGYTF.

The chain has TRBV6-2 or TRBV6-3 and TRBJ2-7; D may be TRBD1 (6 bases). CDR1 MNHEY and CDR2 SVGEGT come from the germline V gene. V was shortened by 2 bases and J by 5 bases, with 13 bases between the two germline ends. The CDR3 sequence is 14 residues long. DNA of the CDR3: TGTGCCAGCAGTTACCAATTTGGGGGCCACGAGCAGTACTTC. It translates to CASSYQFGGHEQYF.

This sequence joins TRBV5-8 and TRBJ2-5, with TRBD2 identical over 10 bases. V shed 5 bases, J shed 5 bases, and the junction held 9 bases outside the gene matches. Germline V gene lookup returns CDR1 SGHTS and CDR2 YDEGEE. The CDR3 is made up of 15 amino acids. The CDR3 DNA follows: TGTGCCAGCAGGCCCAGGACTAGCGGATGGGAGACCCAGTACTTC. Its translation: CASRPRTSGWETQYF.

The chain is built from TRBV9 and TRBJ2-3; D unclear. V was cut by 0 bases and J by 3 bases, with 5 bases left in between. The germline gives CDR1 SGDLS, CDR2 YYNGEE. The CDR3 is 13 residues long. The CDR3 loop reads CASSVDWTDTQYF. The CDR3 coding sequence is TGTGCCAGCAGCGTAGACTGGACAGATACGCAGTATTTT.

This chain connects TRBV5-1 to TRBJ1-2, with 7 bases lining up with TRBD1. The trim removed 2 bases at V and 4 bases at J, leaving 2 bases unmatched. Per the germline V gene, CDR1 is SGHRS and CDR2 is YFSETQ. This CDR3 is built from 13 residues. The CDR3 DNA sequence: TGCGCCAGCAGCTTAGGGACAGTCTATGGCTACACCTTC. Amino acids: CASSLGTVYGYTF.

The CDR3 loop is CASSGPGGRATNEKLFF. The CDR3 DNA follows: TGTGCCAGCAGTGGGCCAGGGGGCCGTGCAACTAATGAAAAACTGTTTTTT. The rearrangement uses TRBV2 and TRBJ1-4, with TRBD1 matching over 8 bases. CDR3 length: 17 amino acids. Germline lookup yields CDR1 SNHLY and CDR2 FYNNEI. Unmatched junction bases numbered 7, after V lost 4 bases and J lost 0 bases.

The chain joins TRBV12-5 to TRBJ2-7; 12 bases are a match to TRBD1. CDR1 and CDR2 (germline): LGHNT, FRNRAP. CDR3 size: 14 residues. Trimming removed 5 bases from V and 7 bases from J; junction bases left unmatched: 6. CDR3 residues: CASGPGQGAEEQYF. CDR3 DNA sequence: TGTGCTAGTGGTCCGGGACAGGGGGCGGAAGAGCAGTACTTC.

The chain couples TRBV5-6 to TRBJ2-5; D gene unclear. This CDR3 comprises 13 residues. Germline CDR1 reads SGHDT; CDR2 reads YYEEEE. The V end lost 1 base, the J end lost 5 bases, and 9 bases lay between the germline ends. The CDR3 here is CASSLPGRETQYF. The CDR3 nucleotides are TGTGCCAGCAGCTTGCCAGGCAGGGAGACCCAGTACTTC.

The V call is TRBV5-1, the J call TRBJ1-4; 9 nucleotides agree with TRBD1. This CDR3 region has 15 residues. Germline V lookup: CDR1 SGHRS, CDR2 YFSETQ. J was trimmed by 3 bases and V by 5 bases; bases with no gene match: 5. The CDR3 protein is CASRSTGGANEKLFF. DNA of the CDR3: TGCGCCAGCAGGTCGACAGGGGGAGCTAATGAAAAACTGTTTTTT.

V is TRBV25-1 and J is TRBJ2-7; no clear D. This CDR3 is 12 amino acids long. Germline V CDR1 and CDR2: MGHDK, SYGVNS. The ends were cut back, 2 bases at V and 3 bases at J, with 5 bases in the middle. CDR3 sequence: CASSENFYEQYF. The CDR3 region has the DNA TGTGCCAGCAGTGAAAACTTCTACGAGCAGTACTTC.

The rearrangement joins TRBV28 to TRBJ1-5; D is perhaps TRBD1 (6 bases). Deletions cut 0 bases from V and 0 bases from J, with 9 bases between. Germline V gene data show CDR1 as MDHEN and CDR2 as SYDVKM. This CDR3 contains 16 residues. CDR3 coding DNA: TGTGCCAGCAGTTTATGGGACAGCTATAGCAATCAGCCCCAGCATTTT. It specifies CASSLWDSYSNQPQHF.

The chain uses TRBV7-2 and TRBJ1-5; D is perhaps TRBD1 (6 bases). V gave up 3 bases and J gave up 6 bases, with 15 bases separating them. The CDR3 is 15 amino acids. The germline V gene has CDR1 SGHTA and CDR2 FQGNSA. As DNA, the CDR3 is TGTGCCAGCAGCTTCGGTCCACAGGGAACTCAGCCCCAGCATTTT. Protein product: CASSFGPQGTQPQHF.

The rearrangement uses TRBV9 and TRBJ2-1, with 7 bases matching TRBD2. Germline V lookup: CDR1 SGDLS, CDR2 YYNGEE. V gave up 4 bases and J gave up 2 bases; unmatched junction bases: 6. There are 15 residues in the CDR3. CDR3: CASSSSAGAYNEQFF. The CDR3 DNA is TGTGCCAGCAGCTCATCCGCGGGGGCCTACAATGAGCAGTTCTTC.

This clone has only one observation. The chain uses TRBV5-1 and TRBJ2-1, with 7 bases that match TRBD1. V shed 3 bases, J shed 4 bases, and the junction held 7 bases outside the gene matches. The CDR3 loop spans 15 amino acids. CDR1 and CDR2 (germline): SGHRS, YFSETQ. DNA of the CDR3: TGCGCCAGCAGCTCTACCGGGACAGTGTACAATGAGCAGTTCTTC. This gives the protein CASSSTGTVYNEQFF.

This chain links TRBV30 with TRBJ1-2; tentatively, D is TRBD1 (6 bases). The CDR3 is 17 amino acids. V lost 1 base to trimming and J lost 4 bases, with 22 bases between them. Germline CDR1 GTSNPN, CDR2 SVGIG (reference sequence). The CDR3 DNA sequence: TGTGCCTGGAGTGACCCCAGGTCAGGGGTTCTTATCTATGGCTACACCTTC. This sequence encodes CAWSDPRSGVLIYGYTF.